The sequence of this TCR beta chain was determined in a study of T cell responses to AZD1222 COVID-19 vaccine. Overall study context: The analysis combined second doses at about 4 or about 12 weeks. Findings of the study overall: Donors, mostly white British, included more females; clonal diversity was possibly underestimated. Just a handful of AZD1222 recipients tested seropositive at baseline.

Trimming took off 10 bases at V and 3 bases at J, with 16 bases between the two ends. Germline CDR1 and CDR2: MNHEY and SVGAGI. CDR3 length: 15 amino acids. The data were produced by immunoSEQ multiplex PCR, yet TCRdb's version contains in-frame clones alone and is incomplete. The sample has about 200,000 clones; about 92% are singletons. Remarks on this clone: Its antigen is unknown.

The rearrangement uses TRBV6-5 and TRBJ1-6, with D perhaps TRBD1 (6 bases). The sequencing used peripheral blood, collected on day 0 of AZD1222 vaccination. The sequence was obtained from an adult in good health. Here the CDR3 reads CATTRGFGYNSPLHF. In nucleotides, the CDR3 is TGTGCCACCACTAGGGGGTTCGGCTATAATTCACCCCTCCACTTT.